The source of this T cell receptor beta chain is a study of blood T cell repertoires in COVID-19. CDR1 and CDR2 (germline): SGHRS, YFSETQ. The V gene end was trimmed by 1 base and the J gene end by 8 bases; junction bases not matched to a gene: 4. The CDR3 is 15 amino acids. Measured with immunoSEQ multiplex PCR; TCRdb has only the in-frame clones, and not every one. The table shows 300,000 to 400,000 clones, with about 86% occurring only once. Sequences were obtained from PBMCs or T cells enriched from blood (not recorded which). V usage is TRBV5-1 and J usage is TRBJ1-4, with 11 bases that match TRBD1. The sequence was collected from a middle-aged woman with acute COVID-19. The CDR3 nucleotides are TGCGCCAGCAGCTTGCAGGGACAGGGGGTGGAAAAACTGTTTTTT. It translates to CASSLQGQGVEKLFF.